A single sample is the source of the 20 T cell receptor beta chains below, sequenced in a study of T cell responses to AZD1222 COVID-19 vaccine. Repertoires were generated with immunoSEQ multiplex PCR, while TCRdb's copy carries only in-frame clones and drops some. The repertoire has 150,000 to 180,000 clones, roughly nine tenths of them found once; the top ten carry under 20%. The specimen comprised peripheral blood, sampled on day 0 of AZD1222 vaccination. The receptors were sampled from an adult in good health.

The gene calls are TRBV27 and TRBJ1-6; D remains ambiguous. The CDR3 covers 15 residues. With 2 bases removed from V and 3 bases from J, the gap between germline ends came to 8 bases. Germline CDR1 MNHEY, CDR2 SMNVEV (reference sequence). Here the CDR3 reads CASSLRRNYNSPLHF. In DNA, the CDR3 is TGTGCCAGCAGTTTACGCAGGAACTATAATTCACCCCTCCACTTT.

As concerns this clone: One junction end disagrees with the germline gene, perhaps due to a read error. The gene calls are TRBV11-3 and TRBJ2-3, with TRBD2 matching over 9 bases. Per germline, CDR1 SGHNT and CDR2 YENEEA. The length of the CDR3 is 12 residues. The CDR3 DNA is TGTGCCAGCAGCATAATAGCGGGGGCTCTTTCTTTT. Amino acids: CASSIIAGALSF.

This sequence joins TRBV19 and TRBJ2-6, with D maybe TRBD1 (5 bases). Per the germline V gene, CDR1 is LNHDA and CDR2 is SQIVND (reference sequence). The CDR3 runs 16 residues. The ends were cut back, 4 bases at V and 0 bases at J, with 10 bases in the middle. The CDR3 protein is CASSTLQGSGANVLTF. The DNA for the CDR3 is TGTGCCAGTAGTACCCTTCAGGGCTCTGGGGCCAACGTCCTGACTTTC.

V and J are TRBV5-5 and TRBJ2-2; possible D gene TRBD1, 5 bases. CDR1 is SGHKS, CDR2 YYEKEE, per germline (reference sequence). This CDR3 region has 16 residues. The V end was cut by 4 bases, the J end by 1 base, with 14 bases between. The chain's CDR3 is CASSRGLQGNTGELFF. The CDR3 DNA sequence: TGTGCCAGCAGCCGCGGTCTTCAGGGGAACACCGGGGAGCTGTTTTTT.

The V gene is TRBV18, the J gene TRBJ1-1, with TRBD1 as a possible D gene (5 bases). The CDR3 has 15 residues. Looked up from germline, CDR1 is KGHSH and CDR2 is LQKENI. The V and J ends lost 2 bases and 4 bases respectively, with 14 bases between them. The CDR3: CASSPIPGEGTEAFF. The CDR3 bases are TGTGCCAGCTCACCAATCCCGGGGGAGGGCACTGAAGCTTTCTTT.

The rearrangement uses TRBV2 and TRBJ1-1, with D perhaps TRBD1 (5 bases). This CDR3 has 14 amino acids. In germline, CDR1 is SNHLY, CDR2 FYNNEI. Trimming left V 4 bases short and J 3 bases short, with 12 bases between. The CDR3 nucleotides read TGTGCCAGCAGTGGGGGCGCGGGGTACACTGAAGCTTTCTTT. It yields the protein CASSGGAGYTEAFF.

The rearrangement uses TRBV6-2 or TRBV6-3 and TRBJ2-5, with TRBD2 matching 9 bases. This CDR3 spans 20 amino acids. Germline CDR1 reads MNHEY; CDR2 reads SVGEGT. Losses at the gene ends were 0 bases for V and 2 bases for J; bases not matched to a gene: 16. CDR3 in amino acids: CASSYSSHRGALAGQETQYF. The DNA of the CDR3 is TGTGCCAGCAGTTACTCGAGTCACAGGGGAGCTCTAGCGGGGCAAGAGACCCAGTACTTC.

J is TRBJ2-7 and V is TRBV18; D possibly corresponds to TRBD2 (6 bases). Germline V gene sequence: CDR1 KGHSH, CDR2 LQKENI. CDR3 length: 14 amino acids. The V end lost 3 bases, the J end lost 4 bases, and 13 bases lay between the germline ends. CDR3 nucleotide sequence: TGTGCCAGCTCACCGGCCCTGGGGACTTACGAGCAGTACTTC. Translated, it gives CASSPALGTYEQYF.

This clone occurred once. For the CDR3, the DNA is TGTGCCAGCAGCCCGATCGGGTCGTTTAACTATGGCTACACCTTC. It encodes CASSPIGSFNYGYTF. This rearrangement joins TRBV5-4 to TRBJ1-2; unclear D gene. The length of the CDR3 is 15 residues. V gave up 4 bases and J gave up 1 base, with 14 bases separating them. Germline V gives CDR1 SGHNT, CDR2 YYREEE (reference sequence). The whole variable domain, remainder taken from reference TRBV5-4 and TRBJ1-2, is ETGVTQSPTHLIKTRGQQVTLRCSSQSGHNTVSWYQQALGQGPQFIFQYYREEENGRGNFPPRFSGLQFPNYSSELNVNALELDDSALYLCASSPIGSFNYGYTFGSGTRLTVV.

The chain links TRBV5-1 to TRBJ2-3; no definite D call. The germline V gene encodes CDR1 SGHRS and CDR2 YFSETQ. Trimming stripped 4 bases from V and 0 bases from J, with 12 bases between. CDR3 size: 15 residues. Here the CDR3 DNA reads TGCGCCAGCAGCCTAGGGCAGACCAGCACAGATACGCAGTATTTT. Translation: CASSLGQTSTDTQYF.

V gene TRBV3-1 (or the pseudogene TRBV3-2) combines with J gene TRBJ1-5; no reliable D call. V dropped 1 base and J dropped 7 bases, with 8 bases sitting between them. This CDR3 region has 13 residues. The germline gives CDR1 LGHDT, CDR2 YNNKEL (reference sequence). The CDR3 DNA is TGTGCCAGCAGCCAAGGGCCCGGGCAGCCCCAGCATTTT. Translation gives CASSQGPGQPQHF.

The chain employs TRBV14 and TRBJ2-1, with 9 nucleotides matching TRBD2. The V gene end was trimmed by 1 base and the J gene end by 8 bases; junction bases not matched to a gene: 6. CDR1 and CDR2 from the germline V gene are SGHDN and FVKESK. This CDR3 contains 15 residues. CDR3 amino acids: CASSQVGTSTHEQFF. CDR3 bases: TGTGCCAGCAGCCAAGTAGGGACTAGCACCCATGAGCAGTTCTTC.

For the CDR3, the DNA is TGTGCCAGCATCCACCAGGGTGGCGAGACCCAGTACTTC. This gives the protein CASIHQGGETQYF. The chain couples TRBV5-6 to TRBJ2-5, with a weak D call TRBD1 (5 bases). V lost 6 bases and J lost 5, with 14 bases in between. The germline V gene encodes CDR1 SGHDT and CDR2 YYEEEE. The CDR3 is 13 amino acids.

This chain joins TRBV27 and TRBJ1-2, with D unclear. CDR3 length: 14 residues. Germline V gives CDR1 MNHEY, CDR2 SMNVEV (reference sequence). The V gene lost 5 bases and the J gene lost 7 bases, with 17 bases spanning the gap. This CDR3 reads CASSHPDGRGGYTF. The DNA of the CDR3 is TGTGCCAGCAGTCATCCGGACGGGAGAGGTGGCTACACCTTC.

This chain joins TRBV3-1 (or the pseudogene TRBV3-2) and TRBJ1-6, with 7 bases lining up with TRBD1. CDR1 is LGHDT and CDR2 is YNNKEL in the germline V gene (reference sequence). The V gene end was trimmed by 0 bases and the J gene end by 1 base; junction bases not matched to a gene: 9. This CDR3 has 19 residues. CDR3 nucleotide sequence: TGTGCCAGCAGCCAAGATTGGGGGGCAGGGGGATCCTATAATTCACCCCTCCACTTT. It specifies CASSQDWGAGGSYNSPLHF.

V and J are TRBV29-1 and TRBJ1-2, with 10 bases fitting TRBD1. Germline V CDR1 and CDR2: SQVTM, ANQGSEA. The CDR3 totals 13 residues. The V gene end was trimmed by 4 bases and the J gene end by 6 bases; junction bases not matched to a gene: 5. The CDR3 coding sequence is TGCAGCGTTGGAGCGGACAGGGGGAATGGCTACACCTTC. It encodes CSVGADRGNGYTF. The full variable domain, rest sourced from reference TRBV29-1 and TRBJ1-2, is SAVISQKPSRDICQRGTSLTIQCQVDSQVTMMFWYRQQPGQSLTLIATANQGSEATYESGFVIDKFPISRPNLTFSTLTVSNMSPEDSSIYLCSVGADRGNGYTFGSGTRLTVV.

The V gene is TRBV6-2 or TRBV6-3, the J gene TRBJ1-5; D uncertain. Trimming took off 2 bases at V and 2 bases at J, with 25 bases between the two ends. Per the germline V gene, CDR1 is MNHEY and CDR2 is SVGEGT. This CDR3 comprises 20 residues. The CDR3: CASSYGLRMGWNFGNQPQHF. The CDR3 nucleotides are TGTGCCAGCAGTTACGGATTAAGAATGGGGTGGAACTTCGGCAATCAGCCCCAGCATTTT.

The chain employs TRBV25-1 and TRBJ2-1, with D possibly TRBD2 on 7 matching bases. Germline loops: CDR1 MGHDK, CDR2 SYGVNS. The CDR3 totals 16 residues. V was clipped by 3 bases and J by 1 base, with 13 bases between them. CDR3 nucleotides: TGTGCCAGCAGTGATTTGAGGGGGGGGTCCTACAATGAGCAGTTCTTC. Its protein is CASSDLRGGSYNEQFF.

V gene TRBV19 combines with J gene TRBJ2-7; no definite D call. Per the germline V gene, CDR1 is LNHDA and CDR2 is SQIVND (reference sequence). CDR3 length: 15 amino acids. V lost 3 bases and J 0 bases, leaving 12 bases between the germline ends. CDR3 DNA sequence: TGTGCCAGTAGTATTGGTTGGGGTAGCTCCTACGAGCAGTACTTC. This sequence encodes CASSIGWGSSYEQYF.

V usage is TRBV9 and J usage is TRBJ2-5; unclear D gene. Germline CDR1 SGDLS, CDR2 YYNGEE. Trimming removed 4 bases from V and 1 base from J, with 8 bases in between. The CDR3 runs 13 residues. The CDR3 nucleotides read TGTGCCAGCAGCATCCGGGCCCAAGAGACCCAGTACTTC. As protein: CASSIRAQETQYF. Supplemented by reference TRBV9 and TRBJ2-5, the full variable domain reads DSGVTQTPKHLITATGQRVTLRCSPRSGDLSVYWYQQSLDQGLQFLIQYYNGEERAKGNILERFSAQQFPDLHSELNLSSLELGDSALYFCASSIRAQETQYFGPGTRLLVL.